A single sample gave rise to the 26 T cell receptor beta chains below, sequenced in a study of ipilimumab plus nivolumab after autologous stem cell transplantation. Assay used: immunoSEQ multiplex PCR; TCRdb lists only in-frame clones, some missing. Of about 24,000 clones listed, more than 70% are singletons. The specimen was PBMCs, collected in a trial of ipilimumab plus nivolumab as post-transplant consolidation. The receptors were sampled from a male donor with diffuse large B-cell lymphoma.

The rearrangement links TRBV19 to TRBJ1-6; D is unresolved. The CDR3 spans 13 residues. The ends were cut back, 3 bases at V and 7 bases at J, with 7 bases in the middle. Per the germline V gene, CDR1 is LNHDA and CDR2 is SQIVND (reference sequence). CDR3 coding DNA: TGTGCCAGTAGTATTACAGAGAATTCACCCCTCCACTTT. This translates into CASSITENSPLHF. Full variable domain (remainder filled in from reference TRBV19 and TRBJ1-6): DGGITQSPKYLFRKEGQNVTLSCEQNLNHDAMYWYRQDPGQGLRLIYYSQIVNDFQKGDIAEGYSVSREKKESFPLTVTSAQKNPTAFYLCASSITENSPLHFGNGTRLTVT.

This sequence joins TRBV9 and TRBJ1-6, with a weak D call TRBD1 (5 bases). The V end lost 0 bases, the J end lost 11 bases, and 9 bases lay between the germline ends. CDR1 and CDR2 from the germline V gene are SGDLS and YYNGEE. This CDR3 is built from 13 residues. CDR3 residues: CASSVAGGAPLHF. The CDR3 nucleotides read TGTGCCAGCAGCGTAGCTGGAGGGGCACCCCTCCACTTT.

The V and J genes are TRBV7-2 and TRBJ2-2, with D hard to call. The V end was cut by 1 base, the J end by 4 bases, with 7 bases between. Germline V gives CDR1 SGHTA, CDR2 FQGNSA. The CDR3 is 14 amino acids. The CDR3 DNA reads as TGTGCCAGCAGCTTAGACAGTTCCACCGGGGAGCTGTTTTTT. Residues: CASSLDSSTGELFF.

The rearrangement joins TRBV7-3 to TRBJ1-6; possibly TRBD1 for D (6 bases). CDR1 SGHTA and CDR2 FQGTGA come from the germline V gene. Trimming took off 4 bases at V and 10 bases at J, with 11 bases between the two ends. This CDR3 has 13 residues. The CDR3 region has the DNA TGTGCCAGCAGCTCAACAGGGACCTCACCCCTCCACTTT. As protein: CASSSTGTSPLHF.

CDR3 region: CASSQDSGGGGDRDYGYTF. CDR3 DNA: TGCGCCAGCAGCCAAGATAGTGGGGGCGGGGGCGATAGGGACTATGGCTACACCTTC. V gene TRBV4-1 combines with J gene TRBJ1-2; tentative D call: TRBD1 (6 bases). Trimming stripped 0 bases from V and 3 bases from J, with 23 bases between. CDR3 length: 19 amino acids. CDR1 is MGHRA and CDR2 is YSYEKL in the germline V gene.

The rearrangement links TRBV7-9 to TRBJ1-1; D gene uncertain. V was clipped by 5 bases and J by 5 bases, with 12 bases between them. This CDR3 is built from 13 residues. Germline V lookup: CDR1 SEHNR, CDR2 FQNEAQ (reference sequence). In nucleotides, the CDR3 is TGTGCCAGCAGCCCAAACTGGAGTACTGAAGCTTTCTTT. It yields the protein CASSPNWSTEAFF.

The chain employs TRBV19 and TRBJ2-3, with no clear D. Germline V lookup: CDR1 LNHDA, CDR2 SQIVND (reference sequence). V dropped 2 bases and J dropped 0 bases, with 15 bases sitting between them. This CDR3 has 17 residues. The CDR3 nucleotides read TGTGCCAGTAGTATATTAGGTCGATCACTTAGCACAGATACGCAGTATTTT. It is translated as CASSILGRSLSTDTQYF.

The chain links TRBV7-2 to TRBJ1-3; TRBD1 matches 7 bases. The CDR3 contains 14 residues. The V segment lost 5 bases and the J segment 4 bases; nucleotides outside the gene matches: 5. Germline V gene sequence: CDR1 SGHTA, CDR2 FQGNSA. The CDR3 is CASSLRGTGNTIYF. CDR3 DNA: TGTGCCAGCAGCCTCAGGGGGACCGGAAACACCATATATTTT.

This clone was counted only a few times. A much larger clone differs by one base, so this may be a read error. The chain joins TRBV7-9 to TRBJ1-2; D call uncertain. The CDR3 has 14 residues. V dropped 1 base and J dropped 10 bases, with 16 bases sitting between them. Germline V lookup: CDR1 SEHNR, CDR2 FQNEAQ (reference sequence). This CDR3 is CASSLVGVEDDYTF. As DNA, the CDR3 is TGTGCCAGCAGCTTAGTCGGGGTGGAAGATGACTACACCTTC.

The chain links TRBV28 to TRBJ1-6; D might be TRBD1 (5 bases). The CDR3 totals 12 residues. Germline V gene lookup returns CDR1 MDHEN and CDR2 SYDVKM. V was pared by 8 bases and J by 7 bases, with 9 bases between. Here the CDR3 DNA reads TGTGCCAGCCGGGACTCAAATTCACCCCTCCACTTT. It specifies CASRDSNSPLHF.

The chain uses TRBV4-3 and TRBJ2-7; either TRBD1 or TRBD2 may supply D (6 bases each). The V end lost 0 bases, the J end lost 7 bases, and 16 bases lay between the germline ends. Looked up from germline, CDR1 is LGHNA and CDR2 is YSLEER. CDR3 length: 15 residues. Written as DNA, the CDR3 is TGCGCCAGCAGCCAAGAGGTGGGGGGCCTAAGAGAGCAGTACTTC. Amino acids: CASSQEVGGLREQYF.

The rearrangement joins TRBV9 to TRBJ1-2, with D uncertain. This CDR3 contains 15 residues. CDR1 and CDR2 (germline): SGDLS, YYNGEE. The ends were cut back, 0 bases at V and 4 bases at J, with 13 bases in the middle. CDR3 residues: CASSVDTLPGYGYTF. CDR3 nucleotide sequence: TGTGCCAGCAGCGTAGATACCCTTCCAGGCTATGGCTACACCTTC.

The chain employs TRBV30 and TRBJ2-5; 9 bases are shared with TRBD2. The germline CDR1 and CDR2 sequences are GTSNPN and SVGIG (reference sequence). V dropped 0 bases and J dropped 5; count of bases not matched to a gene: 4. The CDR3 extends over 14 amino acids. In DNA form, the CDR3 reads TGTGCCTGGAGTGTACTAGCGGGCGAGGAGACCCAGTACTTC. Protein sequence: CAWSVLAGEETQYF.

This chain's CDR3 is CASSQRDRSHYEQYF. CDR3 nucleotides: TGTGCCAGCAGCCAAAGGGACAGGTCTCACTACGAGCAGTACTTC. V and J are TRBV7-2 and TRBJ2-7; 8 nucleotides line up with TRBD1. V dropped 5 bases and J dropped 3; count of bases not matched to a gene: 9. This CDR3 has 15 amino acids. The V gene's germline CDR1 is SGHTA and CDR2 FQGNSA.

The CDR3 protein is CASRPSTGGEAFF. The CDR3 DNA follows: TGTGCCAGCAGACCTAGTACAGGGGGTGAAGCTTTCTTT. This chain connects TRBV2 to TRBJ1-1; TRBD1 matches at 8 bases. CDR3 length equals 13 residues. In germline, CDR1 is SNHLY, CDR2 FYNNEI. Losses at the gene ends were 6 bases for V and 7 bases for J; bases not matched to a gene: 7.

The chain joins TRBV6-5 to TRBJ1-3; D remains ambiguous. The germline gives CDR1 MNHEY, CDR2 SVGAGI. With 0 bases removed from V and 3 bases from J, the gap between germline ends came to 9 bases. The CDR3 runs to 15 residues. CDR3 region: CASSYSEGGGNTIYF. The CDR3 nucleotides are TGTGCCAGCAGTTACTCGGAGGGCGGTGGAAACACCATATATTTT.

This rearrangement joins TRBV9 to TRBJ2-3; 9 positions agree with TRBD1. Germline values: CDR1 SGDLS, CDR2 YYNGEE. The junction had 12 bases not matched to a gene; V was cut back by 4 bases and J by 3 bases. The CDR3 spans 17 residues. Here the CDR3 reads CASSPRVGQGYTDTQYF. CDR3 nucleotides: TGTGCCAGCAGCCCCAGGGTGGGACAGGGATATACAGATACGCAGTATTTT.

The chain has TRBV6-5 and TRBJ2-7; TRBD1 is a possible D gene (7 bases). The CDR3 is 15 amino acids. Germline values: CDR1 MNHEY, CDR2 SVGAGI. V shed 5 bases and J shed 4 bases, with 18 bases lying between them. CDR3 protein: CASSKPSGGLYEQYF. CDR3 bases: TGTGCCAGCAGTAAACCCTCAGGGGGACTTTACGAGCAGTACTTC.

In DNA, the CDR3 is TGTGCCAGCACTCCACCGGGCGGGGGGGCCAGAATGCAGTACTTC. Encoded protein: CASTPPGGGARMQYF. V usage is TRBV6-5 and J usage is TRBJ2-7, with 9 bases lining up with TRBD2. The CDR3 contains 15 residues. With V trimmed by 7 bases and J by 9 bases, 16 bases remained unmatched. From germline, CDR1 is MNHEY and CDR2 SVGAGI.

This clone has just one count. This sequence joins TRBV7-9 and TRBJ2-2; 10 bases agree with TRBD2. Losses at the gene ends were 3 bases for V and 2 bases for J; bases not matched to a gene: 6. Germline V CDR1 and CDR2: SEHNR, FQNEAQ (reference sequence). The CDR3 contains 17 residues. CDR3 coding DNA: TGTGCCAGCAGCTTTGTAGCGGGGGGCAACAACACCGGGGAGCTGTTTTTT. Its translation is CASSFVAGGNNTGELFF.

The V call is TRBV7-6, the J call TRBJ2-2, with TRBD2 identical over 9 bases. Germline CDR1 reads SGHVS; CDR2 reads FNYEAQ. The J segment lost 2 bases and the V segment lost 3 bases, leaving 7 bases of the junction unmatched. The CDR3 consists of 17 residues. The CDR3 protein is CASSLGPRGGNTGELFF. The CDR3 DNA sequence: TGTGCCAGCAGCTTGGGTCCGCGGGGGGGCAACACCGGGGAGCTGTTTTTT.

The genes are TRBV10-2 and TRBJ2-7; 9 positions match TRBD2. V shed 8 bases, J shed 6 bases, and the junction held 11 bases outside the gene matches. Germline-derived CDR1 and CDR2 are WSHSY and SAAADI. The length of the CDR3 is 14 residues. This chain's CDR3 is CASGRIAGVGEQYF. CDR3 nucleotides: TGCGCCAGCGGAAGAATAGCGGGGGTCGGCGAGCAGTACTTC.

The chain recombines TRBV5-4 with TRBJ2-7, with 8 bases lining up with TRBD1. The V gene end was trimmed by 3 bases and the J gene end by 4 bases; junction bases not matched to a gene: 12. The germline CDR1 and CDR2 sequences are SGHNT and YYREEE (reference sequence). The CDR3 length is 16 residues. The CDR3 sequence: CASSSQGAERGYEQYF. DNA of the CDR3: TGTGCCAGCAGCTCCCAGGGGGCGGAGAGGGGATACGAGCAGTACTTC.

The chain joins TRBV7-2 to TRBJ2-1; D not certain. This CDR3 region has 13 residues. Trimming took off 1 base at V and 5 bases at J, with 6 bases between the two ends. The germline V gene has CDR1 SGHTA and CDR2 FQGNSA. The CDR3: CASSLDWNNEQFF. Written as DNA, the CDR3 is TGTGCCAGCAGCTTAGACTGGAACAATGAGCAGTTCTTC. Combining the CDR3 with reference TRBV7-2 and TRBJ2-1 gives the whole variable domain GAGVSQSPSNKVTEKGKDVELRCDPISGHTALYWYRQSLGQGLEFLIYFQGNSAPDKSGLPSDRFSAERTGGSVSTLTIQRTQQEDSAVYLCASSLDWNNEQFFGPGTRLTVL.

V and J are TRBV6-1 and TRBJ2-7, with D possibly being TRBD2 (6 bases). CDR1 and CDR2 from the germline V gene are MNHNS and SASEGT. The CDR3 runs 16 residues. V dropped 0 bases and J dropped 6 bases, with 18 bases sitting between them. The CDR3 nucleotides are TGTGCCAGCAGTGAAGCAGGTCAGTTGGGGGGACTCGAGCAGTACTTC. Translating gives CASSEAGQLGGLEQYF.

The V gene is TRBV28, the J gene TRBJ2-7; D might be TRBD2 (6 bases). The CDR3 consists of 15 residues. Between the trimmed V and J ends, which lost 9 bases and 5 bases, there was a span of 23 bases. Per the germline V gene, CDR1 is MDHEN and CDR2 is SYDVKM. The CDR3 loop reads CASNPGAGSGDEQYF. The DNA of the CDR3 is TGTGCCAGTAATCCTGGGGCGGGAAGTGGCGACGAGCAGTACTTC.